This TCR beta chain was identified during a study of circulating and synovial CD4+ cells in juvenile arthritis. Findings and limits, study-wide: Bulk blood CD4 repertoires were more diverse than these.

Trimming cost V 0 bases and J 3 bases, with 7 bases left between them. Germline values: CDR1 SGHRS, CDR2 YFSETQ. This CDR3 has 13 residues. Using immunoSEQ multiplex PCR, the repertoire was profiled, and TCRdb retains in-frame clones only, with some absent. This table has about 32,000 clones, just over 90% appearing once. The count of this clone is one. Its specificity is unknown. The rearrangement joins TRBV5-1 to TRBJ2-7; D uncertain. This clonotype was obtained from a human donor with juvenile idiopathic arthritis. The sample consisted of CD4+ T cells from blood. CDR3 sequence (DNA): TGCGCCAGCAGCTTGGCTCCCCTCTACGAGCAGTACTTC. It codes for CASSLAPLYEQYF.